These T cell receptor beta chains were read from a single sample in a study of tumor-infiltrating lymphocytes in oesophageal squamous cell carcinoma. TCRdb called the PCR reads again in MiXCR, with one record for every CDR3 protein. This table has about 13,000 distinct CDR3 sequences, 45% to 65% appearing once. The sequenced sample was esophageal tumor tissue. These receptor sequences come from a male donor with esophageal squamous cell carcinoma. Each CDR3 is given with its conserved first and last residue. D genes are given only for firm matches. Size tells how often a clone was seen (once, few, many) or the class of an expanded clone, and some rows leave it out.

NA	NA	TRBV11-3	TRBJ2-1	TGTGCCAGCAGCTTAGAGGACTACAATGAGCAGTTCTTC	CASSLEDYNEQFF
NA	NA	TRBV7-2	TRBJ1-2	TGTGCCAGCAGCTTTAGTTTCTCTAACTATGGCTACACCTTC	CASSFSFSNYGYTF
NA	NA	TRBV7-3	TRBJ2-1	TGTGCCAGCAGCTTATCAGGACACTCTGGGAATGAGCAGTTCTTC	CASSLSGHSGNEQFF
many	NA	TRBV7-9	TRBJ2-7	TGTGCCAGCAGAAAAGAGGGGTACAATGAGCAGTACTTC	CASRKEGYNEQYF
few	NA	TRBV7-6	TRBJ2-7	TGTGCCAGCAGCTTATCTGGGACCGGATACGAGCAGTACTTC	CASSLSGTGYEQYF
many	NA	TRBV7-7	TRBJ2-1	TGTGCTAGCAGCTTAGAATCCAACAATGAGCAGTTCTTC	CASSLESNNEQFF
NA	TRBD1	TRBV7-6	TRBJ2-7	TGTGCCAGCAGCACGGGACAGGGGTACAATGAGCAGTACTTC	CASSTGQGYNEQYF
NA	TRBD2	TRBV12-5	TRBJ2-3	TGTGCTAGTGGTTTGGTTCTAGCGGGGGGCCACACAGATACGCAGTATTTT	CASGLVLAGGHTDTQYF
NA	NA	TRBV28	TRBJ2-3	TGTGCCAGCAGTTTAGGGGGGGGGACAAGGCTCACAGATACGCAGTATTTT	CASSLGGGTRLTDTQYF
NA	TRBD1	TRBV7-3	TRBJ2-7	TGTGCCAGCAGCTTAAATCTGGACAGGGGCTCCGATGAGCAGTACTTC	CASSLNLDRGSDEQYF
NA	TRBD1	TRBV14	TRBJ1-1	TGTGCCAGCAGCCCACCACAGGGGACCTTACGGACTGAAGCTTTCTTT	CASSPPQGTLRTEAFF
NA	TRBD2	TRBV7-6	TRBJ2-3	TGTGCCAGCAGACCTACTAGCGGGGGGGCGAACACCGGGGAGCTGTATTTT	CASRPTSGGANTGELYF
NA	NA	TRBV7-2	TRBJ2-1	TGTGCCAGCAGCTCTAACTACAATGAGCAGTTCTTC	CASSSNYNEQFF
many	TRBD1	TRBV13	TRBJ1-5	TGTGCCAGCAGCTCTCAGGGGGAGAGCAATCAGCCCCAGCATTTT	CASSSQGESNQPQHF
NA	TRBD2	TRBV12-3/TRBV12-4	TRBJ2-5	TGTGCCAGCAGTTTTGAGGGAGGGCATTACAATGAGCAGTACTTC	CASSFEGGHYNEQYF
NA	NA	TRBV20-1	TRBJ1-2	TGCAGTGCTAGTGACGGGGGAAGAGGGGCCTATGGCTACACCTTC	CSASDGGRGAYGYTF